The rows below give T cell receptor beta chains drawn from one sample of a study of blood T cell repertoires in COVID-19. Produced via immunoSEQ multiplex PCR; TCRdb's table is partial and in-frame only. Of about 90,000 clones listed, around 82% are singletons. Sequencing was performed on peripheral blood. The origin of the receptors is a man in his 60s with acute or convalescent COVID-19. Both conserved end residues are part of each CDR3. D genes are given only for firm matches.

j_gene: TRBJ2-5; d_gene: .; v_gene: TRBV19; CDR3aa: CASSIGGLEAQYF; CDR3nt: TGTGCCAGTAGTATCGGGGGGCTAGAGGCCCAGTACTTC
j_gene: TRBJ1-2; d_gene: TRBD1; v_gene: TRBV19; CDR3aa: CATGTGRDNYGYTF; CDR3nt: TGTGCCACCGGGACAGGGAGGGACAACTATGGCTACACCTTC
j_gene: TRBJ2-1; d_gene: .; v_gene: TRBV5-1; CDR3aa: CASSLGQGLLAPHNEQFF; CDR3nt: TGCGCCAGCAGCTTGGGACAGGGTTTACTAGCCCCTCACAATGAGCAGTTCTTC
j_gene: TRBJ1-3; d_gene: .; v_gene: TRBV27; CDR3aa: CASSLESDSRELWGNTIYF; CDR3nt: TGTGCCAGCAGTCTAGAATCGGACAGCCGAGAGCTCTGGGGAAACACCATATATTTT
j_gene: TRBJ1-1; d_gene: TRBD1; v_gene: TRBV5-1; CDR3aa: CASSRQGARNTEAFF; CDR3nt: TGCGCCAGCAGTCGACAGGGGGCGAGGAACACTGAAGCTTTCTTT
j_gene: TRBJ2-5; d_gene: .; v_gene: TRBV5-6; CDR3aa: CASSVYRTQETQYF; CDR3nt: TGTGCCAGCAGCGTATACAGGACGCAAGAGACCCAGTACTTC
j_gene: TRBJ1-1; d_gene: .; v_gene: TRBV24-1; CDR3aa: CATSDGTSGTEAFF; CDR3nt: TGTGCCACCAGTGATGGGACATCAGGGACTGAAGCTTTCTTT
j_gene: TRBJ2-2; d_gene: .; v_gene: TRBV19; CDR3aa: CASRPVNTGELFF; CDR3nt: TGTGCCAGTAGACCGGTAAACACCGGGGAGCTGTTTTTT
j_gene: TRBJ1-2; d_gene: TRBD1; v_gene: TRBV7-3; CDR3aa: CASSPQGTNYGYTF; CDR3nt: TGTGCCAGCAGCCCACAGGGGACTAACTATGGCTACACCTTC
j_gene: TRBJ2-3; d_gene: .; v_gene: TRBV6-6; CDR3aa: CASSYTRGSSTDTQYF; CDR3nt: TGTGCCAGCAGTTACACCCGGGGTTCTAGCACAGATACGCAGTATTTT